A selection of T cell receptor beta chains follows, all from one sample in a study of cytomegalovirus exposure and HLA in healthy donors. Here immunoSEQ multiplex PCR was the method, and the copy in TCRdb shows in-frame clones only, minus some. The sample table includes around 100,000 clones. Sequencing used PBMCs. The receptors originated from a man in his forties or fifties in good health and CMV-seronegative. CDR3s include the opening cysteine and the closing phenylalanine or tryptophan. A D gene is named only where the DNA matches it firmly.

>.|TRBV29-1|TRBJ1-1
TGCAGCGGGGGAGGGGGACAGAACACTGAAGCTTTCTTT
CSGGGGQNTEAFF
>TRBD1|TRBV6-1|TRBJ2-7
TGTGCCAGCAGTAGATGGACAGGCGAATACGAGCAGTACTTC
CASSRWTGEYEQYF
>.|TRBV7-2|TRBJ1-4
TGTGCCAGCAGCAGGGGTGCTAATGAAAAACTGTTTTTT
CASSRGANEKLFF
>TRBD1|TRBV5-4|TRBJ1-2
TGTGCCAGCAGCTCCGGGACAGAGACGATCTATGGCTACACCTTC
CASSSGTETIYGYTF
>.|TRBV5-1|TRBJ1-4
TGCGCCAGCAGCTCGGGTGACAGATCGAGGTGGGGCGAAAAACTGTTTTTT
CASSSGDRSRWGEKLFF
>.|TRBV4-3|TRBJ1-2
TGCGCCAGCAGCCAAGATGTCATGGCCCGGGAATGGTTGGGAGGCTACACCTTC
CASSQDVMAREWLGGYTF
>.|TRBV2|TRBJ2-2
TGTGCCAGCATCGGGACTCAAAACACCGGGGAGCTGTTTTTT
CASIGTQNTGELFF
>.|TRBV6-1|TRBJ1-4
TGTGCCAGCAGTGACTGTCCAAGTCTCCTAGTCGACAATGAAAAACTGTTTTTT
CASSDCPSLLVDNEKLFF
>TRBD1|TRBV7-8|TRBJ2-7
TGTGCCAGCAGCGACCGGGACAGATCTTTCGAGCAGTACTTC
CASSDRDRSFEQYF
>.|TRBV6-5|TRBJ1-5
TGTGCCAGCGGTAGAAATCAGCCCCAGCATTTT
CASGRNQPQHF
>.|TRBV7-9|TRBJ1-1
TGTGCCAGCAGCTTAGGCGGGTCGGACACTGAAGCTTTCTTT
CASSLGGSDTEAFF
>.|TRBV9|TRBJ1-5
TGTGCCAGCAGCTTCACAGGATTACCAGGTCAGCCCCAGCATTTT
CASSFTGLPGQPQHF
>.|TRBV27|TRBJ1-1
TGTGCCAGCATTCCACAGGGCATGAACACTGAAGCTTTCTTT
CASIPQGMNTEAFF
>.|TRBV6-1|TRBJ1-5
TGTGCCAGCAGTGAGGCGGGGGGGGGTCAGCCCCAGCATTTT
CASSEAGGGQPQHF
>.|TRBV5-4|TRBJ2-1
TGTGCCAGCAGCTTCGGGTACTCCTACAATGAGCAGTTCTTC
CASSFGYSYNEQFF
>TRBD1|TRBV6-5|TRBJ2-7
TGTGCCAGCAGATTACGGGACAGGGGTTCCTACGAGCAGTACTTC
CASRLRDRGSYEQYF
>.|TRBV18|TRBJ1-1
TGTGCCGGCTCACCACCGGGAGGGATGAACACTGAAGCTTTCTTT
CAGSPPGGMNTEAFF
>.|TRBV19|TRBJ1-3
TGTGCCAGTAGGGATACAGGAGTCTCTGGAAACACCATATATTTT
CASRDTGVSGNTIYF
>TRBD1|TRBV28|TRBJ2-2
TGTGCCAGCAGTTTCATTCCCGGGACAGATAACACCGGGGAGCTGTTTTTT
CASSFIPGTDNTGELFF
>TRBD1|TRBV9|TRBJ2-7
TGTGCCAGCAGCGTAGCGTCAGGGGGTCGAGAGCAGTACTTC
CASSVASGGREQYF
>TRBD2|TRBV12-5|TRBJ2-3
TGTGCTAGTGGTACTGTTAGCGGGAGGTCCCTAGATACGCAGTATTTT
CASGTVSGRSLDTQYF
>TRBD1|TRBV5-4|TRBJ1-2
TGTGCCAGCAGCTTGGGGGGACAGGGTAGAATCTATGGCTACACCTTC
CASSLGGQGRIYGYTF
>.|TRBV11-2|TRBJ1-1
TGTGCCAGCAGCCGCGGACAGCAAAACACTGAAGCTTTCTTT
CASSRGQQNTEAFF
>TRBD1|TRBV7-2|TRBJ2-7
TGTGCCAGCAGCTCGGGACAGATGTCCTACGAGCAGTACTTC
CASSSGQMSYEQYF
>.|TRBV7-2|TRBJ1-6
TGTGCCAGCAGCTTAACAGGGCTCTCACCCCTCCACTTT
CASSLTGLSPLHF
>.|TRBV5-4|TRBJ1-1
TGTGCCAGCAGCTTGGCCAACACAGCCCTTCCGGATATCTTT
CASSLANTALPDIF
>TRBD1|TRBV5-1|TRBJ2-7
TGCGCCAGCAGCCCAGGACAGGGGATAGGCGAGCAGTACTTC
CASSPGQGIGEQYF
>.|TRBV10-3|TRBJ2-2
TGTGCCATCAGTGAGTTGACAGCCTACACCGGGGAGCTGTTTTTT
CAISELTAYTGELFF
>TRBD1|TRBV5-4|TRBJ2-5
TGTGCCAGCAATTTAGGACAGGGCGCTTCTGTAGGGACCCAGTACTTC
CASNLGQGASVGTQYF
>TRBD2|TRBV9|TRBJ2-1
TGTGCCAGCAGCGTAGATAGCGGGGGCCACAATGAGCAGTTCTTC
CASSVDSGGHNEQFF
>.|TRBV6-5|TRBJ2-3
TGTGCCAGCAGCTCCGGGATCGGAAGAGATACGCAGTATTTT
CASSSGIGRDTQYF